One and the same sample provided the 13 T cell receptor beta chains below, sequenced in a study of cytomegalovirus exposure and HLA in healthy donors. A multiplex PCR was run with 60 Vbeta primers and 13 Jbeta primers. Using immunoSEQ multiplex PCR, the repertoire was profiled, and TCRdb retains in-frame clones only, with some absent. This sample has some 190,000 clones, with 85% found just once. Sequenced sample: PBMCs. All receptors come from a boy aged 2 to 9 in good health and CMV-seronegative.

This chain links TRBV5-4 with TRBJ2-1; D gene unclear. Trimming removed 1 base from V and 7 bases from J, with 6 bases in between. CDR1 and CDR2 (germline): SGHNT, YYREEE (reference sequence). The CDR3 runs 12 residues. The CDR3 sequence: CASSLFRNEQFF. In DNA form, the CDR3 reads TGTGCCAGCAGCTTGTTTAGAAATGAGCAGTTCTTC.

The rearrangement uses TRBV15 and TRBJ2-1; TRBD2 matches 11 bases. V was clipped by 0 bases and J by 0 bases; unmatched bases: 10. CDR1 and CDR2 (germline): LNHNV, YYDKDF (reference sequence). CDR3 length: 20 residues. In nucleotides, the CDR3 is TGTGCCACCAGCAGAGATTTCCCACGAACTAGCGGGGGCTCCTACAATGAGCAGTTCTTC. Amino acid sequence: CATSRDFPRTSGGSYNEQFF.

J is TRBJ2-7 and V is TRBV4-2; 12 nucleotides agree with TRBD2. Trimming removed 4 bases from V and 1 base from J; junction bases left unmatched: 2. The germline V gene has CDR1 LGHNA and CDR2 YNFKEQ. This CDR3 has 15 amino acids. CDR3 protein: CASSRGLAGSYEQYF. The CDR3 bases are TGTGCCAGCAGCCGAGGACTAGCGGGATCCTACGAGCAGTACTTC.

V and J are TRBV5-6 and TRBJ2-1; tentative D call: TRBD1 (5 bases). In germline, CDR1 is SGHDT, CDR2 YYEEEE. V was clipped by 0 bases and J by 3 bases, with 13 bases between them. The CDR3 covers 16 residues. The CDR3 here is CASSLELTGYYNEQFF. The CDR3 DNA reads TGTGCCAGCAGCTTGGAGCTCACAGGTTACTACAATGAGCAGTTCTTC.

The rearrangement uses TRBV19 and TRBJ1-5; 10 bases match TRBD1. The CDR3 sequence is 14 residues long. CDR1 is LNHDA, CDR2 SQIVND, per germline (reference sequence). V was clipped by 3 bases and J by 4 bases; unmatched bases: 0. The CDR3 is CASSMGQGNQPQHF. CDR3 sequence (DNA): TGTGCCAGTAGTATGGGACAGGGGAATCAGCCCCAGCATTTT.

This clone has a single count. The chain recombines TRBV11-2 with TRBJ1-1; D might be TRBD1 (6 bases). V gave up 6 bases and J gave up 1 base, with 21 bases separating them. The CDR3 is made up of 17 amino acids. Germline V gene lookup returns CDR1 SGHAT and CDR2 FQNNGV. CDR3 DNA sequence: TGTGCCAGCAGAGCCACAGGGATGGTAACCAAGAACACTGAAGCTTTCTTT. As protein: CASRATGMVTKNTEAFF.

The V call is TRBV30, the J call TRBJ1-1; weak D call: TRBD1 (6 bases). The CDR3 length is 16 residues. Germline loops: CDR1 GTSNPN, CDR2 SVGIG (reference sequence). The germline V and J ends were trimmed by 2 bases and 3 bases, with 19 bases remaining between them. The CDR3 DNA reads TGTGCCTGGAGTCCTCCCCTCGGCAGGGGTGACACTGAAGCTTTCTTT. Translating gives CAWSPPLGRGDTEAFF.

The chain couples TRBV5-4 to TRBJ1-3, with D possibly matching TRBD1 (6 bases). Germline V gene data show CDR1 as SGHNT and CDR2 as YYREEE (reference sequence). V lost 4 bases and J lost 2, with 16 bases in between. This CDR3 contains 16 residues. The CDR3 DNA reads as TGTGCCAGCAGCCTAGACTTACAGGGAACTGGAAACACCATATATTTT. The encoded protein is CASSLDLQGTGNTIYF.

The chain is built from TRBV29-1 and TRBJ2-1; D is undetermined. Germline V gives CDR1 SQVTM, CDR2 ANQGSEA. This CDR3 region has 13 residues. The germline V and J ends were trimmed by 6 bases and 2 bases, with 11 bases remaining between them. The CDR3 bases are TGCAGCGTCGGTACCCTAACCTACAATGAGCAGTTCTTC. Residues: CSVGTLTYNEQFF.

This clone showed up just a few times. The chain carries TRBV30 and TRBJ1-4; tentative D call: TRBD1 (5 bases). CDR3 size: 15 residues. Germline CDR1 GTSNPN, CDR2 SVGIG (reference sequence). V dropped 3 bases and J dropped 8 bases, with 19 bases sitting between them. The CDR3 protein is CAWSLSTGLGEKLFF. In DNA, the CDR3 is TGTGCCTGGAGCCTTAGTACAGGACTAGGGGAAAAACTGTTTTTT.

This sequence joins TRBV28 and TRBJ1-1; no clear D gene. The CDR3 extends over 12 amino acids. Trimming took off 6 bases at V and 4 bases at J, with 9 bases between the two ends. Germline-derived CDR1 and CDR2 are MDHEN and SYDVKM. CDR3 sequence: CASRSVSTEAFF. Written as DNA, the CDR3 is TGTGCCAGCAGGTCCGTCTCCACTGAAGCTTTCTTT.

The rearrangement links TRBV5-1 to TRBJ1-2; TRBD1 aligns across 8 bases. The V and J ends lost 4 bases and 4 bases, in that order; junction bases with no gene match: 9. Germline-derived CDR1 and CDR2 are SGHRS and YFSETQ. The CDR3 has 15 amino acids. This CDR3 is CASSPDRGAIYGYTF. DNA for the CDR3: TGCGCCAGCAGCCCCGACAGGGGTGCTATCTATGGCTACACCTTC.

The chain employs TRBV5-4 and TRBJ2-5; D is possibly TRBD1 (5 bases). The CDR3 sequence is 13 residues long. Germline CDR1 SGHNT, CDR2 YYREEE (reference sequence). V lost 0 bases, J lost 5 bases, and 8 bases lay in between. CDR3 residues: CASSLEGKETQYF. The CDR3 DNA sequence: TGTGCCAGCAGCTTGGAGGGGAAGGAGACCCAGTACTTC.